Listed below are T cell receptor beta chains from one sample, sequenced in a study of cytomegalovirus exposure and HLA in healthy donors. Sequenced by immunoSEQ multiplex PCR; TCRdb stores in-frame clones only, minus some. The sample shows fewer than 140,000 clones, about 88% of them seen only once. Sequenced material: PBMCs. The receptor set was obtained from a young woman in good health and CMV-seropositive. Both conserved end residues are part of each CDR3. Each record gives: J gene, V gene, D gene, clone size, CDR3 DNA, CDR3 protein. The D gene is left open where the match is weak. Clone size is not always given. Where it is, it says once, few, many or a class for expanded clones.

j_call: TRBJ1-4
v_call: TRBV5-1
d_call: -
clone_size: -
cdr3_nt: TGCGCCAGCAGCTTTGGAGCGACTAATGAAAAACTGTTTTTT
cdr3_aa: CASSFGATNEKLFF

j_call: TRBJ2-3
v_call: TRBV2
d_call: TRBD2
clone_size: -
cdr3_nt: TGTGCCACCACTAGCGGGGGGGCCGAAGCAGATACGCAGTATTTT
cdr3_aa: CATTSGGAEADTQYF

j_call: TRBJ2-1
v_call: TRBV19
d_call: TRBD2
clone_size: many
cdr3_nt: TGTGCCAGTACCTCCGGACTAGGGAACAATGAGCAGTTCTTC
cdr3_aa: CASTSGLGNNEQFF

j_call: TRBJ2-3
v_call: TRBV5-4
d_call: TRBD2
clone_size: -
cdr3_nt: TGTGCCAGCAGCTTGTGGGGGGGGAGCACAGATACGCAGTATTTT
cdr3_aa: CASSLWGGSTDTQYF

j_call: TRBJ1-2
v_call: TRBV18
d_call: TRBD1
clone_size: once
cdr3_nt: TGTGCCAGCTCACCTTACGGACAGGGGGCTAACTATGGCTACACCTTC
cdr3_aa: CASSPYGQGANYGYTF

j_call: TRBJ2-5
v_call: TRBV18
d_call: -
clone_size: -
cdr3_nt: TGTGCCAGCTCACCTTTATTACAAGAGACCCAGTACTTC
cdr3_aa: CASSPLLQETQYF

j_call: TRBJ2-1
v_call: TRBV19
d_call: TRBD1
clone_size: -
cdr3_nt: TGTGCCAGTAGAATGGACAGGAGCTCCTACAATGAGCAGTTCTTC
cdr3_aa: CASRMDRSSYNEQFF

j_call: TRBJ1-1
v_call: TRBV7-6
d_call: TRBD1
clone_size: -
cdr3_nt: TGTGCCAGCAGCCCCGGGACAGTGAACACTGAAGCTTTCTTT
cdr3_aa: CASSPGTVNTEAFF

j_call: TRBJ2-7
v_call: TRBV10-3
d_call: TRBD2
clone_size: -
cdr3_nt: TGTGCCATCAGTGATCTAGCGGGGGGGTCCTACGAGCAGTACTTC
cdr3_aa: CAISDLAGGSYEQYF

j_call: TRBJ2-7
v_call: TRBV28
d_call: TRBD1
clone_size: -
cdr3_nt: TGTGCCAGCAGTTTACCGGGACAGGGCTCCTACGAGCAGTACTTC
cdr3_aa: CASSLPGQGSYEQYF

j_call: TRBJ2-7
v_call: TRBV28
d_call: TRBD1
clone_size: few
cdr3_nt: TGTGCCAGCAGTTTGACAGGGGTGTACGAGCAGTACTTC
cdr3_aa: CASSLTGVYEQYF

j_call: TRBJ2-3
v_call: TRBV6-5
d_call: -
clone_size: -
cdr3_nt: TGTGCCAGCACCGAACCGGGACATTTAACAGATACGCAGTATTTT
cdr3_aa: CASTEPGHLTDTQYF

j_call: TRBJ2-5
v_call: TRBV2
d_call: TRBD2
clone_size: few
cdr3_nt: TGTGCCAGCGGGACCGGGACTAGCGGGGGGCAGGGGTACTTC
cdr3_aa: CASGTGTSGGQGYF

j_call: TRBJ1-1
v_call: TRBV7-9
d_call: -
clone_size: -
cdr3_nt: TGTGCCAGCAGCTCCCCGGGACAACAACCATATGAAGCTTTCTTT
cdr3_aa: CASSSPGQQPYEAFF

j_call: TRBJ1-1
v_call: TRBV9
d_call: TRBD1
clone_size: once
cdr3_nt: TGTGCCAGCAGCCCGAGATCAGGGGGAACTGAAGCTTTCTTT
cdr3_aa: CASSPRSGGTEAFF

j_call: TRBJ2-3
v_call: TRBV15
d_call: -
clone_size: -
cdr3_nt: TGTGCCACCAGCAGAGATAAGAGACAGCTACACACAGATACGCAGTATTTT
cdr3_aa: CATSRDKRQLHTDTQYF

j_call: TRBJ1-3
v_call: TRBV29-1
d_call: -
clone_size: -
cdr3_nt: TGCAGCGTTGAGAGCACCTTCTCTGGAAACACCATATATTTT
cdr3_aa: CSVESTFSGNTIYF

j_call: TRBJ2-1
v_call: TRBV29-1
d_call: TRBD1
clone_size: -
cdr3_nt: TGCAGCGTCCTAGGACAGGGAGCGCAGTTCTTC
cdr3_aa: CSVLGQGAQFF

j_call: TRBJ2-6
v_call: TRBV2
d_call: TRBD1
clone_size: -
cdr3_nt: TGTGCCAGCAGTTCCGGGACAGGGAGGGCTGGGGCCAACGTCCTGACTTTC
cdr3_aa: CASSSGTGRAGANVLTF

j_call: TRBJ1-5
v_call: TRBV2
d_call: -
clone_size: -
cdr3_nt: TGTGCCAGCACTCGGCAGGGCAATCAGCCCCAGCATTTT
cdr3_aa: CASTRQGNQPQHF

j_call: TRBJ1-5
v_call: TRBV2
d_call: -
clone_size: -
cdr3_nt: TGTGCCAGCAGTGACCAGGGAAATCAGCCCCAGCATTTT
cdr3_aa: CASSDQGNQPQHF

j_call: TRBJ2-7
v_call: TRBV7-9
d_call: TRBD1
clone_size: -
cdr3_nt: TGTGCCACCAACCCCAGGGACAGATACGAGCAGTACTTC
cdr3_aa: CATNPRDRYEQYF

j_call: TRBJ1-1
v_call: TRBV2
d_call: -
clone_size: -
cdr3_nt: TGTGCCAGCAGTGACTCTAAGGGAGGTGTGTCTGAAGCTTTCTTT
cdr3_aa: CASSDSKGGVSEAFF

j_call: TRBJ1-5
v_call: TRBV6-5
d_call: TRBD1
clone_size: -
cdr3_nt: TGTGCCAGCAAGGCGGGACAGTTTAATCAGCCCCAGCATTTT
cdr3_aa: CASKAGQFNQPQHF

j_call: TRBJ1-1
v_call: TRBV27
d_call: TRBD1
clone_size: -
cdr3_nt: TGTGCCACCAAGCGGGACAGGGGGCCCTTCAACACTGAAGCTTTCTTT
cdr3_aa: CATKRDRGPFNTEAFF

j_call: TRBJ1-1
v_call: TRBV4-1
d_call: -
clone_size: -
cdr3_nt: TGCGCCAGCAGAGACAGTCAGAACACTGAAGCTTTCTTT
cdr3_aa: CASRDSQNTEAFF

j_call: TRBJ2-2
v_call: TRBV4-1
d_call: TRBD1
clone_size: -
cdr3_nt: TGCGCCAGCAGCCCGACAGGGGGCGCAACCGGGGAGCTGTTTTTT
cdr3_aa: CASSPTGGATGELFF

j_call: TRBJ1-3
v_call: TRBV2
d_call: -
clone_size: -
cdr3_nt: TGTGCCAGCACTGCTACCTCTGGAAACACCATATATTTT
cdr3_aa: CASTATSGNTIYF

j_call: TRBJ2-3
v_call: TRBV27
d_call: TRBD1
clone_size: -
cdr3_nt: TGTGCCAGCAGTTCCCACGGGACAGGGGCAGTTCGGGCGCAGTATTTT
cdr3_aa: CASSSHGTGAVRAQYF

j_call: TRBJ2-5
v_call: TRBV14
d_call: TRBD1
clone_size: -
cdr3_nt: TGTGCCAGCAGCCCACTCAGGACAGGGGGGACCCAGTACTTC
cdr3_aa: CASSPLRTGGTQYF

j_call: TRBJ1-2
v_call: TRBV7-9
d_call: -
clone_size: -
cdr3_nt: TGTGCCAGCAGCTTAGCGCAGGGGTATGGCTACACCTTC
cdr3_aa: CASSLAQGYGYTF

j_call: TRBJ2-5
v_call: TRBV4-1
d_call: -
clone_size: once
cdr3_nt: TGCGCCAGCAGCCAAGATTTCGCGGGGGCCCAAGAGACCCAGTACTTC
cdr3_aa: CASSQDFAGAQETQYF

j_call: TRBJ2-2
v_call: TRBV19
d_call: -
clone_size: -
cdr3_nt: TGTGCCAGTGAACAGGGACCCGGGGAGCTGTTTTTT
cdr3_aa: CASEQGPGELFF

j_call: TRBJ1-1
v_call: TRBV6-5
d_call: TRBD1
clone_size: -
cdr3_nt: TGTGCCAGCAGCCTAGGACAGGAAACGAACACTGAAGCTTTCTTT
cdr3_aa: CASSLGQETNTEAFF

j_call: TRBJ1-5
v_call: TRBV15
d_call: TRBD1
clone_size: -
cdr3_nt: TGTGCCACCAGCAGGGCTGGGACAGTCAATCAGCCCCAGCATTTT
cdr3_aa: CATSRAGTVNQPQHF

j_call: TRBJ1-6
v_call: TRBV28
d_call: -
clone_size: -
cdr3_nt: TGTGCCAGCAGTTTAATCCAGAAGATGAATTCACCCCTCCACTTT
cdr3_aa: CASSLIQKMNSPLHF

j_call: TRBJ1-2
v_call: TRBV27
d_call: -
clone_size: -
cdr3_nt: TGTGCCAGCAGTTTATCGATACAGACAACTAACTATGGCTACACCTTC
cdr3_aa: CASSLSIQTTNYGYTF

j_call: TRBJ2-7
v_call: TRBV11-2
d_call: TRBD2
clone_size: -
cdr3_nt: TGTGCCAGCACCCGTGGGGGGGATCTGTACTTC
cdr3_aa: CASTRGGDLYF

j_call: TRBJ1-5
v_call: TRBV19
d_call: -
clone_size: -
cdr3_nt: TGTGCCAGTAGTAAAGGAGTGAATAGCAATCAGCCCCAGCATTTT
cdr3_aa: CASSKGVNSNQPQHF